The 3 T cell receptor beta chains reported below all come from one sample, sequenced in a study of T cell repertoires in cytomegalovirus infection. TCRdb re-called the reads through MiXCR, storing one row per CDR3 protein. The sample has under 800,000 distinct CDR3 sequences, 24% seen once. Sequenced input: CD8+ T cells from PBMCs. The receptors originated from a human donor in good health (CMV status not recorded). Some clones in this sample may be carry-over from other donors' samples.

This clonotype came up many times. The chain has TRBV28 and TRBJ2-5; no definite D call. Trimming shortened V by 3 bases and J by 0 bases, and 5 bases separated the two germline ends. Germline CDR1 is MDHEN and CDR2 is SYDVKM. The CDR3 loop spans 13 amino acids. The CDR3 nucleotides read TGTGCCAGCAGTTTCCCAGACCAAGAGACCCAGTACTTC. It is translated as CASSFPDQETQYF.

The V call is TRBV7-6, the J call TRBJ2-2; possible D gene TRBD2, 6 bases. CDR1 SGHVS and CDR2 FNYEAQ come from the germline V gene. V gave up 8 bases and J gave up 0 bases, with 10 bases separating them. This CDR3 contains 14 residues. The CDR3 region is CASGRGANTGELFF. As DNA, the CDR3 is TGTGCCAGCGGGCGGGGAGCGAACACCGGGGAGCTGTTTTTT.

As to this clonotype: A read error may account for a junction end that differs from germline. The rearrangement links TRBV28 to TRBJ1-1, with 8 bases lining up with TRBD1. The germline gives CDR1 MDHEN, CDR2 SYDVKM. The CDR3 covers 12 residues. CDR3 protein: CASSPRRTGPMF. The CDR3 DNA sequence: TGTGCCAGCAGTCCCCGGCGGACAGGGCCTATGTTT.